One and the same sample provided the 12 T cell receptor beta chains below, sequenced in a study of brain T cells in children with intractable seizures. Clones were sequenced by immunoSEQ multiplex PCR, and TCRdb holds only the in-frame ones, with some missing. The data contain fewer than 80,000 clones, more than 95% of them singletons. The sample in question was peripheral blood, obtained at surgery. The origin of the receptors is a boy in the first two years of life with focal cortical dysplasia and intractable seizures.

This clone was seen just once. The chain couples TRBV6-2 or TRBV6-3 to TRBJ2-1; D gene uncertain. The V gene's germline CDR1 is MNHEY and CDR2 SVGEGT. V shed 0 bases and J shed 10 bases, with 7 bases lying between them. The CDR3 runs 12 residues. For the CDR3, the DNA is TGTGCCAGCAGTTACTCGATACAAGAGCAGTTCTTC. This codes for CASSYSIQEQFF.

This clone was seen just once. This chain joins TRBV4-3 and TRBJ2-1, with 10 bases aligning to TRBD2. V dropped 0 bases and J dropped 0; count of bases not matched to a gene: 5. The CDR3 sequence is 18 residues long. Germline-derived CDR1 and CDR2 are LGHNA and YSLEER. CDR3 sequence (DNA): TGCGCCAGCAGCCAAGATAAGAGGACTAGCGGCTCCTACAATGAGCAGTTCTTC. It codes for CASSQDKRTSGSYNEQFF.

This clone was observed a single time. The gene calls are TRBV27 and TRBJ2-7; D might be TRBD1 or TRBD2, each matching 5 bases. Deletions cut 8 bases from V and 2 bases from J, with 19 bases between. Per the germline V gene, CDR1 is MNHEY and CDR2 is SMNVEV (reference sequence). This CDR3 has 15 residues. The CDR3 region has the DNA TGTGCCAGCGCCCGTGACCGGGACGGCGCCTACGAGCAGTACTTC. Translation: CASARDRDGAYEQYF.

This clone was seen a single time. The chain carries TRBV3-1 (or the pseudogene TRBV3-2) and TRBJ1-2, with D hard to call. CDR1 is LGHDT, CDR2 YNNKEL, per germline (reference sequence). The CDR3 is made up of 13 amino acids. V was clipped by 1 base and J by 8 bases, with 11 bases between them. The CDR3 here is CASSQGTGVGYTF. The CDR3 nucleotides read TGTGCCAGCAGCCAAGGAACCGGGGTGGGCTACACCTTC.

V gene TRBV11-3 combines with J gene TRBJ2-1; 11 positions match TRBD2. CDR3 size: 13 residues. CDR1 SGHNT and CDR2 YENEEA come from the germline V gene. Trimming cost V 5 bases and J 10 bases; bases outside gene matches: 4. The CDR3 is CASSPSGRTEQFF. The CDR3 DNA follows: TGTGCCAGCAGCCCTAGCGGGAGGACGGAGCAGTTCTTC.

The chain has TRBV19 and TRBJ2-3, with TRBD2 identical over 11 bases. Trimming removed 0 bases from V and 0 bases from J; junction bases left unmatched: 2. Germline CDR1 reads LNHDA; CDR2 reads SQIVND (reference sequence). The CDR3 totals 17 residues. The CDR3 nucleotides read TGTGCCAGTAGTATAGATCGGACTAGCGGGAGCACAGATACGCAGTATTTT. Its protein is CASSIDRTSGSTDTQYF.

The chain is built from TRBV7-9 and TRBJ1-2, with D possibly TRBD1 on 5 matching bases. CDR1 and CDR2 from the germline V gene are SEHNR and FQNEAQ (reference sequence). The CDR3 is made up of 16 amino acids. V lost 4 bases, J lost 8 bases, and 23 bases lay in between. CDR3 region: CASSSYEPGQGLGYTF. In nucleotides, the CDR3 is TGTGCCAGCAGCTCCTACGAGCCGGGCCAGGGTCTAGGCTACACCTTC.

The CDR3 here is CASSQDAFGLGETQYF. CDR3 sequence (DNA): TGTGCCAGCAGCCAAGACGCCTTCGGTCTAGGAGAGACCCAGTACTTC. The chain combines TRBV4-2 with TRBJ2-5, with D uncertain. Germline CDR1 LGHNA, CDR2 YNFKEQ. V was pared by 0 bases and J by 4 bases, with 15 bases between. The CDR3 has 16 amino acids.

The rearrangement uses TRBV9 and TRBJ1-4; 7 bases match TRBD1. J lost 7 bases, V lost 4 bases, and 10 bases had no gene match. The germline CDR1 and CDR2 sequences are SGDLS and YYNGEE. The CDR3 contains 15 residues. The CDR3 here is CASSPRTGEGEKLFF. The CDR3 DNA sequence: TGTGCCAGCAGCCCAAGAACAGGGGAGGGTGAAAAACTGTTTTTT.

The CDR3 coding sequence is TGCGCCAGCAGTACGCCAAACTCGAACACTGAAGCTTTCTTT. It is translated as CASSTPNSNTEAFF. V is TRBV10-2 and J is TRBJ1-1; D uncertain. Germline V gene lookup returns CDR1 WSHSY and CDR2 SAAADI. V lost 5 bases, J lost 1 base, and 11 bases lay in between. The CDR3 totals 14 residues.

About this clone itself: This sample includes further DNA sequences coding for the same CDR3. This sequence joins TRBV5-4 and TRBJ2-5, with D perhaps TRBD2 (5 bases). Germline V lookup: CDR1 SGHNT, CDR2 YYREEE (reference sequence). The CDR3 has 14 residues. Deletions cut 1 base from V and 2 bases from J, with 9 bases between. The CDR3: CASSLRTGQETQYF. The CDR3 nucleotides read TGTGCCAGCAGCTTGAGAACGGGGCAAGAGACCCAGTACTTC.

V is TRBV7-2 and J is TRBJ2-2; 9 positions match TRBD1. Trimming cost V 3 bases and J 6 bases; bases outside gene matches: 5. This CDR3 region has 15 residues. Germline V lookup: CDR1 SGHTA, CDR2 FQGNSA. DNA of the CDR3: TGTGCCAGCAGCTTTAGGACAGGGGAGGCCGGGGAGCTGTTTTTT. It is translated as CASSFRTGEAGELFF.